The clone carrying this T cell receptor (beta chain) showed up just once. This sample stems from a study of CD8 T cells in Susac syndrome. The CDR3 is 18 amino acids. V lost 0 bases, J lost 3 bases, and 9 bases stayed unmatched. The germline gives CDR1 MNHEY, CDR2 SVGEGT. RNA was extracted with the RNeasy kit, and a quantity of roughly 0.45 to 1 ug was reverse transcribed using random hexamers. A single record per CDR3 protein comes from TCRdb applying MiXCR to the immunoSEQ multiplex PCR reads. The repertoire includes a few hundred thousand distinct CDR3 sequences, around 85% of them detected once, and approximately 0.2% sits in the top ten.

The source material was CD8+ T cells from PBMCs. The clonotype originates from a human donor with multiple sclerosis. The chain employs TRBV6-2 or TRBV6-3 and TRBJ2-2; 8 bases are a match to TRBD2. CDR3 amino acids: CASSYSLAAAGDTGELFF. For the CDR3, the DNA is TGTGCCAGCAGTTACTCACTAGCGGCCGCAGGGGACACCGGGGAGCTGTTTTTT.